This T cell receptor (beta chain) was recorded in a study of blood T cells in healthy people across ages. Study overall: Capturing about one barcoded beta molecule per two T cells was achieved by template switching. The study's findings and limits: It was the long-lived donors that had more naive CD4+ cells and higher diversity than aged donors.

A few counts support this clonotype. The antigen is undetermined. There are 15 residues in the CDR3. Germline V gives CDR1 KGHSH, CDR2 LQKENI. Ranging in age from roughly 6 to 95, the donors were healthy Caucasian individuals from Russia. A J-beta primer mix and a sample-barcoded 5' primer were used in a second PCR of roughly 6 to 12 cycles. TCRdb re-called the 5' RACE reads with MiXCR, one entry per CDR3 protein. The data show almost 550,000 distinct CDR3 sequences, 24% seen once. The sample was also linked to a second study, of T cells of mothers and their children.

The V call is TRBV18, the J call TRBJ2-5; 11 nucleotides line up with TRBD2. The J call may not be correct, given that the DNA end is closer to TRBJ2-7. The sequence came from a boy between 10 and 17 years old in good health. Sample: blood. CDR3 nucleotides: TGTGCCAGCTCACGTACTAGCGGGGGTTCCTACGAGCAGTACTTC. Encoded protein: CASSRTSGGSYEQYF.